Here is one T cell receptor (beta chain) with its context. The antigen remains unidentified. The study ran its PCR with 60 Vbeta and 13 Jbeta primers. Method: immunoSEQ multiplex PCR; TCRdb's copy keeps in-frame clones and lacks some. This sample yields around 300,000 clones, of which approximately 90% are seen a single time; more than 2% belongs to the top ten. The sample comes from a study of cytomegalovirus exposure and HLA in healthy donors. In germline, CDR1 is KGHSH, CDR2 LQKENI. Trimming at V came to 3 bases and at J to 2 bases, leaving 5 bases not matched to a gene. This CDR3 is 15 amino acids long. Overall study results and limits: The sole available immune exposure information was CMV serostatus. Earlier analysis yielded a pattern in which most TCR beta V segments were productive about 90% or about 30% of the time. Later analysis reportedly placed an Asian-associated ancestry cluster below the roughly 680-donor mean in N-insertions. Some public TCRs appeared in many individuals, while most sequences were rare.

The sequencing sample was made of PBMCs. The sequence derives from a woman between 18 and 30 years old in good health and CMV-seronegative. V and J are TRBV18 and TRBJ1-2; 8 bases align to TRBD1. DNA for the CDR3: TGTGCCAGCTCACCCCAGGGGGCGCAAAACTATGGCTACACCTTC. Translated: CASSPQGAQNYGYTF.